A selection of T cell receptor beta chains follows, all from one sample in a study of beta chain features in type 1 diabetes. The assay was immunoSEQ multiplex PCR, and TCRdb's table has in-frame clones only and misses some. The table has approximately 60,000 clones, about three fifths seen once. The sample comprised Tregs from blood. Source of these receptors: a young woman in good health. Both conserved end residues are part of each CDR3. D genes are given only for firm matches. Clone size is shown for a subset of rows, as once, few, many or a class of expanded clone.

clone_size: .
d_call: TRBD1
v_call: TRBV11-2
j_call: TRBJ2-7
cdr3_nt: TGTGCCAGCAGCTTCGGACAGGTTGAGGGCGAGCAGTACTTC
cdr3_aa: CASSFGQVEGEQYF

clone_size: .
d_call: TRBD2
v_call: TRBV5-8
j_call: TRBJ2-3
cdr3_nt: TGTGCCAGCAGCCGGGGACTAGCGGTAGAAACAGATACGCAGTATTTT
cdr3_aa: CASSRGLAVETDTQYF

clone_size: .
d_call: TRBD1
v_call: TRBV5-1
j_call: TRBJ2-7
cdr3_nt: TGCGCCAGCAGCTTGGCCAGGGACAGGTTAACCTACGAGCAGTACTTC
cdr3_aa: CASSLARDRLTYEQYF

clone_size: .
d_call: TRBD1
v_call: TRBV2
j_call: TRBJ2-7
cdr3_nt: TGTGCCAGCACCGGGACAGGTACCTACGAGCAGTACTTC
cdr3_aa: CASTGTGTYEQYF

clone_size: .
d_call: .
v_call: TRBV10-3
j_call: TRBJ2-7
cdr3_nt: TGTGCCATCAGTGATTACGGACGGGGGAGCTCCTACGAGCAGTACTTC
cdr3_aa: CAISDYGRGSSYEQYF

clone_size: .
d_call: .
v_call: TRBV29-1
j_call: TRBJ2-5
cdr3_nt: TGCAGCTCTGAACAGGGTTCCCAAGAGACCCAGTACTTC
cdr3_aa: CSSEQGSQETQYF

clone_size: few
d_call: TRBD2
v_call: TRBV30
j_call: TRBJ2-1
cdr3_nt: TGTGCCTGGAGACCGACTAGCGCCTCCTACAATGAGCAGTTCTTC
cdr3_aa: CAWRPTSASYNEQFF

clone_size: .
d_call: TRBD2
v_call: TRBV5-8
j_call: TRBJ2-3
cdr3_nt: TGTGCCAGCAGCTTGGCCACGGGGGGAAGCACAGATACGCAGTATTTT
cdr3_aa: CASSLATGGSTDTQYF

clone_size: .
d_call: .
v_call: TRBV19
j_call: TRBJ2-3
cdr3_nt: TGTGCCAGTAGCGGACAGAGCACAGATACGCAGTATTTT
cdr3_aa: CASSGQSTDTQYF

clone_size: .
d_call: .
v_call: TRBV5-1
j_call: TRBJ1-2
cdr3_nt: TGCGCCAGCAGCTTGGAAGTACAGGATGGCTACACCTTC
cdr3_aa: CASSLEVQDGYTF